The rows below give T cell receptor beta chains drawn from one sample of a study of OX40 agonist ivuxolimab in advanced cancers. Only in-frame clones appear in the TCRdb table, and some are missing; sequencing was by immunoSEQ multiplex PCR. In the table there are almost 80,000 clones, around four fifths of which are singletons. Source: CD4+ or CD8+ T cells sorted from blood, taken in a trial of the OX40 agonist ivuxolimab. These receptor sequences come from an adult with an advanced solid tumor such as melanoma, head and neck, liver or kidney cancer. Both conserved end residues are trimmed from each CDR3.

>TRBV19|TRBJ1-3
ASSDDRGNTIY
>TRBV18|TRBJ1-2
ASSPQGYANGYT
>TRBV30|TRBJ1-5
AWSAGVANQPQH
>TRBV9|TRBJ2-2
ASSVAGDGTGELF
>TRBV7-6|TRBJ2-1
ASSSSVRLYNEQF
>TRBV20-1|TRBJ2-3
SAGWADTQY
>TRBV11-1|TRBJ2-7
ASSSNGLYEQY
>TRBV27|TRBJ1-3
ASRENSGNTIY
>TRBV25-1|TRBJ2-1
ASSGLRGSYNEQF
>TRBV5-1|TRBJ2-7
ASSTGQGLGEQY
>TRBV30|TRBJ1-6
AWSARTGEYSPLH
>TRBV19|TRBJ1-3
ASSITVRGNTIY
>TRBV11-2|TRBJ2-1
ASTPDISPF
>TRBV19|TRBJ1-2
ASSILGDTNYGYT
>TRBV7-2|TRBJ2-5
ASSLVSSTETQY
>TRBV6-5|TRBJ2-1
ASKLNRAGDEQF
>TRBV2|TRBJ2-7
ASSDLALAYEQY
>TRBV28|TRBJ2-2
ASSPGRVDTGELF
>TRBV18|TRBJ2-2
ASSLYQGANTGELF
>TRBV30|TRBJ1-5
AWSVRVGQPQH
>TRBV7-2|TRBJ2-7
ASSSFSYEQY
>TRBV10-1|TRBJ2-2
ASSVLPGTGKIGELF
>TRBV10-3|TRBJ2-7
AISESGLAGSEQY
>TRBV6-5|TRBJ2-6
ASRPPGSGANVLT
>TRBV5-4|TRBJ1-2
ASSLPRTGDGYT
>TRBV30|TRBJ2-5
AWSVQGAQETQY
>TRBV30|TRBJ1-1
AWSPQTEAF
>TRBV7-1|TRBJ2-1
ASSLGGEGNEQF
>TRBV21-1|TRBJ2-7
ASSKFNRRAYEQY
>TRBV15|TRBJ1-1
ATRGQPNTEAF
>TRBV10-3|TRBJ1-2
AITREGGGGYT
>TRBV7-2|TRBJ1-2
ASSQATYGYT
>TRBV7-9|-
ASHSGPTYEQY
>TRBV19|TRBJ1-2
ASRDGRQAVNYGYT
>TRBV30|TRBJ1-6
AWRGNGESPLH
>TRBV2|TRBJ2-1
ASSPSPSDNEQF
>TRBV29-1|TRBJ2-3
SVRYRVSTDTQY
>TRBV7-2|TRBJ1-2
ASGPSKGMRYGYT
>TRBV7-6|TRBJ2-3
ASSLVAGPTLNTQY
>TRBV11-2|TRBJ1-3
ASSLDQGNGNTIY
>TRBV19|TRBJ2-3
ASTNRGADTQY
>TRBV19|TRBJ2-1
ASSTRGVAERGV
>TRBV30|TRBJ2-7
AWSLSGASYEQY
>TRBV5-1|TRBJ2-1
ASSLGLAGNYNEQF
>TRBV28|TRBJ1-4
ASSRTEVNEKLF
>TRBV5-6|TRBJ1-4
ASSTLGGKLF
>TRBV5-4|TRBJ2-7
ASSLAGGTSVYEQY
>TRBV9|TRBJ1-2
ASSSQEAGRSYT
>TRBV4-1|TRBJ1-4
ASSQAFPAGHYEKLF
>TRBV6-5|TRBJ1-1
ASTPGQGPTEAF
>TRBV29-1|TRBJ1-5
SVEGAGNQPQH
>TRBV7-2|TRBJ2-7
ASSLEGLYEQY
>TRBV6-5|TRBJ1-6
ASSPSGGPNSPLH
>TRBV9|TRBJ2-1
ASTPRGTTSGNEQF
>TRBV20-1|TRBJ1-2
SARIVGGYT
>TRBV2|TRBJ2-7
ASSGRGTSSYEQY
>TRBV19|TRBJ2-1
ASSTSRAGNEQF
>TRBV5-1|TRBJ2-6
ASSLSFGFSVLT
>TRBV10-3|TRBJ1-1
AISESMGLNTEAF
>TRBV7-9|TRBJ2-5
ASSNRLAGVETQY